This entry concerns a single T cell receptor (beta chain). The record originates from a study of spatial heterogeneity in lung cancer. Every TCR cDNA molecule bore a unique molecular identifier. A single record per CDR3 protein comes from TCRdb applying MiXCR to the 5' RACE reads. The sample lists more than 80,000 distinct CDR3 sequences, approximately 12% occurring once. The time point is: sample taken at primary tumor resection. The CDR3 is made up of 12 amino acids. V lost 5 bases and J lost 5, with 6 bases in between. CDR1 and CDR2 from the germline V gene are LNHDA and SQIVND (reference sequence).

The V call is TRBV19, the J call TRBJ2-2; possibly TRBD2 for D (6 bases). The specimen comprised PBMCs, sampled at surgery. The receptor was isolated from a male donor with early-stage non-small cell lung cancer. The DNA of the CDR3 is TGTGCCAGTAGTGCGGGGACCGGGGAGCTGTTTTTT. It codes for CASSAGTGELFF.